This is a list of T cell receptor beta chains from one sample in a study of T cell responses to AZD1222 COVID-19 vaccine. Sequencing used immunoSEQ multiplex PCR; TCRdb keeps in-frame clones, though not all of them. Counted here are around 100,000 clones, more than 65% occurring once; the ten biggest clones make up 9.4%. The sequenced sample was peripheral blood, obtained on day 0 of AZD1222 vaccination. The receptors here all came from an adult in good health. The CDR3 runs from the conserved cysteine through the conserved F or W.

v_call cdr3_aa
TRBV2 CASSPDFYEQYF
TRBV6-2/TRBV6-3 CASSYLPGTGGGYGYTF
TRBV6-2/TRBV6-3 CASSYGRGINQPQHF
TRBV5-1 CASSSPQAEKLFF
TRBV6-5 CASQIGTDNQPQHF
TRBV5-5 CASSYHSPANEQFF
TRBV6-5 CASSYSNMNTEAFF
TRBV9 CASSVAGGGTYEQYF
TRBV9 CASSGKMDNEQFF
TRBV19 CASSTGTGDYEQYF
TRBV5-6 CASSPKAGANTGELFF
TRBV7-7 CASSLGPLETQYF
TRBV6-5 CASSLTGLETQYF
TRBV2 CASSQDNREQYF
TRBV20-1 CRTGVDDTQYF
TRBV10-2 CASRAPSSYNEQFF
TRBV10-3 CAIRERGGTDTQYF
TRBV7-9 CASSLLDRGTYGYTF